A single sample gave rise to the 12 T cell receptor beta chains below, sequenced in a study of control samples from healthy donors and cancer patients. Some clones are missing from TCRdb's copy, which holds only in-frame ones; the method was immunoSEQ multiplex PCR. The table has about 140,000 clones, about 88% seen once. The source material was blood. These receptors all stem from a woman aged 25-40 years in good health.

The CDR3 DNA reads as TGTGCCATCAGTTCGACTTCTAGCACAGATACGCAGTATTTT. As protein: CAISSTSSTDTQYF. This chain links TRBV10-3 with TRBJ2-3; D unresolved. The germline V gene has CDR1 ENHRY and CDR2 SYGVKD. This CDR3 has 14 amino acids. V was trimmed by 5 bases and J by 0 bases, leaving 9 bases between them.

The V and J genes are TRBV7-9 and TRBJ2-2; 11 bases match TRBD2. In germline, CDR1 is SEHNR, CDR2 FQNEAQ (reference sequence). This CDR3 contains 16 residues. J gave up 6 bases and V 6 bases, and 9 bases lay outside the gene matches. The CDR3 bases are TGTGCCAGCAGTCAACTAGCGGGAGATCTCGCCGGGGAGCTGTTTTTT. As protein: CASSQLAGDLAGELFF.

The genes are TRBV9 and TRBJ2-6; no reliable D call. Trimming cost V 0 bases and J 0 bases, with 7 bases left between them. CDR1 and CDR2 (germline): SGDLS, YYNGEE. CDR3 length: 16 amino acids. Here the CDR3 DNA reads TGTGCCAGCAGCGTAGAGGTCAGCTCTGGGGCCAACGTCCTGACTTTC. Protein product: CASSVEVSSGANVLTF.

This clone showed up just once. The chain recombines TRBV29-1 with TRBJ1-2; D remains unclear. The CDR3 has 11 residues. Germline V gene data show CDR1 as SQVTM and CDR2 as ANQGSEA. V was pared by 3 bases and J by 4 bases, with 6 bases between. The CDR3 here is CSVEVSYGYTF. The CDR3 nucleotides read TGCAGCGTTGAGGTCAGCTATGGCTACACCTTC.

The chain is built from TRBV30 and TRBJ1-1; TRBD1 might be the D (5 bases). The CDR3 loop spans 13 amino acids. The V end lost 4 bases, the J end lost 4 bases, and 13 bases lay between the germline ends. Germline-derived CDR1 and CDR2 are GTSNPN and SVGIG (reference sequence). As DNA, the CDR3 is TGTGCCTGGATAGCAGGGTGGGGCACTGAAGCTTTCTTT. Translating gives CAWIAGWGTEAFF.

V usage is TRBV20-1 and J usage is TRBJ1-1; D gene unclear. The CDR3 consists of 11 residues. Germline V CDR1 and CDR2: DFQATT, SNEGSKA (reference sequence). CDR3 sequence: CRLTDNTEAFF. The CDR3 nucleotides read TGCAGGTTGACGGATAACACTGAAGCTTTCTTT.

This clone has a handful of counts. The sample carries other DNA sequences with the same CDR3. V and J are TRBV15 and TRBJ1-1, with 12 nucleotides matching TRBD1. The CDR3 contains 17 residues. CDR1 is LNHNV and CDR2 is YYDKDF in the germline V gene (reference sequence). Germline trimming cut 0 bases from V and 5 bases from J; bases unmatched to any gene: 7. CDR3 loop: CATSREGTGGRRTEAFF. CDR3 DNA sequence: TGTGCCACCAGCAGAGAAGGGACAGGGGGCCGTCGGACTGAAGCTTTCTTT.

The chain combines TRBV9 with TRBJ2-7; D is ambiguous. The CDR3 has 17 residues. Germline loops: CDR1 SGDLS, CDR2 YYNGEE. V was trimmed by 4 bases and J by 0 bases, leaving 20 bases between them. The CDR3 nucleotides read TGTGCCAGCAGCCCGAGGCCTTTTGGTAGGTCCTCCTACGAGCAGTACTTC. Residues: CASSPRPFGRSSYEQYF.

The chain uses TRBV18 and TRBJ1-5; D perhaps matches TRBD1 (5 bases). Germline V gene lookup returns CDR1 KGHSH and CDR2 LQKENI. This CDR3 comprises 17 residues. Trimming took 0 bases from V and 2 from J, leaving 14 bases between them. The CDR3 DNA is TGTGCCAGCTCACCACCCGGGGGGGGTGGGGGCAATCAGCCCCAGCATTTT. Protein sequence: CASSPPGGGGGNQPQHF.

The chain joins TRBV12-3 or TRBV12-4 to TRBJ1-5; D unclear. Trimming shortened V by 3 bases and J by 7 bases, and 7 bases separated the two germline ends. The length of the CDR3 is 12 residues. The CDR3 region has the DNA TGTGCCAGCAGTTTTCTAGGCCAGCCCCAGCATTTT. Translation: CASSFLGQPQHF.

This chain joins TRBV3-1 (or the pseudogene TRBV3-2) and TRBJ2-7, with 8 bases fitting TRBD2. This CDR3 has 17 amino acids. The V segment lost 4 bases and the J segment 7 bases; nucleotides outside the gene matches: 18. CDR1 is LGHDT and CDR2 is YNNKEL in the germline V gene (reference sequence). The CDR3 sequence is CASSPQPGAGGGQEQYF. CDR3 bases: TGTGCCAGCAGCCCCCAGCCGGGGGCGGGAGGTGGGCAGGAGCAGTACTTC.

The genes are TRBV11-3 and TRBJ2-7; the D is unclear. V was trimmed by 2 bases and J by 2 bases, leaving 10 bases between them. Germline-derived CDR1 and CDR2 are SGHNT and YENEEA. This CDR3 has 14 residues. CDR3 nucleotide sequence: TGTGCCAGCAGCTTAAACGCGCTAACCTACGAGCAGTACTTC. It yields the protein CASSLNALTYEQYF. The full variable domain, its missing parts supplied by reference TRBV11-3 and TRBJ2-7, is EAGVVQSPRYKIIEKKQPVAFWCNPISGHNTLYWYLQNLGQGPELLIRYENEEAVDDSQLPKDRFSAERLKGVDSTLKIQPAELGDSAVYLCASSLNALTYEQYFGPGTRLTVT.